This TCR beta chain originates from a study of tumor-infiltrating lymphocytes in primary liver carcinoma. Co-extraction of RNA and DNA was performed on about 20-32 mg of unsorted bulk tissue. Five separate regions were sampled from each tumor. Note on this clonotype: The antigen is undetermined. Its ends do not fully match the called genes, so a read error is possible.

The CDR3 runs to 15 residues. CDR1 and CDR2 from the germline V gene are SGHNT and YENEEA. Findings of the study overall: About 7.5-25% of top clones, no more, were shared by all five regions.

Priming with a constant-region primer yielded TCR beta cDNA from 450 to 550 ng total RNA. Libraries for TCR beta were built through three nested multiplex PCR rounds, which together made up a slightly modified ARM-PCR procedure. It was with TRBV1-TRBV30 forward primers and a C-beta reverse primer that the first two PCR rounds were run, at roughly 10 cycles each. In TCRdb, the multiplex PCR reads were re-called with MiXCR into one record per CDR3 protein. The table lists some 180,000 distinct CDR3 sequences, around 81% of them singletons, with around 18% in the top ten. V gene TRBV11-3 combines with J gene TRBJ1-5, with D uncertain. Input material: tumor tissue from primary liver carcinoma. The receptor comes from a man aged 35-49 years with primary liver carcinoma and hepatitis B virus infection. CDR3 DNA: TGTGCCAGCAGCCTAGATCTGTGGGTGGCTCAGCCACAGCATTTT. This encodes CASSLDLWVAQPQHF.